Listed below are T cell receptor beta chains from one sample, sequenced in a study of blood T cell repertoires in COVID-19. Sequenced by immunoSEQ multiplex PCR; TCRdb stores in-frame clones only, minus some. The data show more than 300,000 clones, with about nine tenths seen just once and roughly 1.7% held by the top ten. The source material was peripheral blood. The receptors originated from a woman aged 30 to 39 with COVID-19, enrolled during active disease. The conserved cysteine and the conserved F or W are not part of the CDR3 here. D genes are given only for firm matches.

CDR3 protein: ASIPTGGLHSPLH
J gene: TRBJ1-6
V gene: TRBV6-5
D gene: NA

CDR3 protein: ASSYSVPGNYGYT
J gene: TRBJ1-2
V gene: TRBV6-2/TRBV6-3
D gene: NA

CDR3 protein: ASSQARLDLQY
J gene: TRBJ2-3
V gene: TRBV4-1
D gene: NA

CDR3 protein: ASSQAGARSDGTYNEQF
J gene: TRBJ2-1
V gene: TRBV4-2
D gene: NA

CDR3 protein: ASSLSSSGTRI
J gene: TRBJ2-1
V gene: TRBV27
D gene: NA

CDR3 protein: ASSPQGYGYT
J gene: TRBJ1-2
V gene: TRBV6-5
D gene: TRBD1

CDR3 protein: ASRRGGPSGNTIY
J gene: TRBJ1-3
V gene: TRBV6-5
D gene: NA

CDR3 protein: ASSLGASRGGNTIY
J gene: TRBJ1-3
V gene: TRBV5-4
D gene: NA

CDR3 protein: ASSLGGGIQETQY
J gene: TRBJ2-5
V gene: TRBV7-6
D gene: NA

CDR3 protein: ASSPRLVYNEQF
J gene: TRBJ2-1
V gene: TRBV11-2
D gene: NA

CDR3 protein: ASSLGGAGDEQF
J gene: TRBJ2-1
V gene: TRBV5-1
D gene: TRBD2

CDR3 protein: ASSGWTFYSNQPQH
J gene: TRBJ1-5
V gene: TRBV6-1
D gene: NA

CDR3 protein: ASSLWRGTSTDTQY
J gene: TRBJ2-3
V gene: TRBV5-5
D gene: TRBD2

CDR3 protein: ASTVTGGGELF
J gene: TRBJ2-2
V gene: TRBV9
D gene: TRBD1

CDR3 protein: ASSSRDRTYEQY
J gene: TRBJ2-7
V gene: TRBV7-9
D gene: NA

CDR3 protein: ASSQRGGDTQY
J gene: TRBJ2-3
V gene: TRBV4-1
D gene: TRBD2

CDR3 protein: ASGRGAGLPGYT
J gene: TRBJ1-2
V gene: TRBV7-2
D gene: NA

CDR3 protein: ATSEHNPGTGGGKLF
J gene: TRBJ1-4
V gene: TRBV24-1
D gene: TRBD1

CDR3 protein: ASSLIRNSPLH
J gene: TRBJ1-6
V gene: TRBV11-2
D gene: NA

CDR3 protein: ASSQVGAGNTIY
J gene: TRBJ1-3
V gene: TRBV3-1/TRBV3-2
D gene: NA

CDR3 protein: ASSQLTEFGEAF
J gene: TRBJ1-1
V gene: TRBV4-1
D gene: NA

CDR3 protein: ASSDPDREETQY
J gene: TRBJ2-5
V gene: TRBV6-1
D gene: TRBD1

CDR3 protein: SVDDVQGTTDTQY
J gene: TRBJ2-3
V gene: TRBV29-1
D gene: TRBD1

CDR3 protein: ASSVVLNSNQPQH
J gene: TRBJ1-5
V gene: TRBV9
D gene: NA

CDR3 protein: ASSLADRAETQY
J gene: TRBJ2-5
V gene: TRBV7-7
D gene: TRBD1

CDR3 protein: ASSSYGLVNTGELF
J gene: TRBJ2-2
V gene: TRBV7-6
D gene: TRBD2

CDR3 protein: ASSDRFVNTEAF
J gene: TRBJ1-1
V gene: TRBV2
D gene: NA

CDR3 protein: AWRRGVGSGANVLT
J gene: TRBJ2-6
V gene: TRBV30
D gene: TRBD2

CDR3 protein: ASSPPVAGMNTGELF
J gene: TRBJ2-2
V gene: TRBV18
D gene: TRBD2

CDR3 protein: ASSQWGQGARNEQF
J gene: TRBJ2-1
V gene: TRBV4-1
D gene: TRBD1

CDR3 protein: ASSRTGNNSPLH
J gene: TRBJ1-6
V gene: TRBV28
D gene: TRBD1

CDR3 protein: ASSLKAAGSYNSPLH
J gene: TRBJ1-6
V gene: TRBV11-2
D gene: NA

CDR3 protein: ASSLTGGRSPLH
J gene: TRBJ1-6
V gene: TRBV27
D gene: TRBD1

CDR3 protein: ASNGDSYNEQF
J gene: TRBJ2-1
V gene: TRBV2
D gene: NA

CDR3 protein: ASSQRAPGQGSNNEQF
J gene: TRBJ2-1
V gene: TRBV4-1
D gene: TRBD1

CDR3 protein: ASSERVQETQY
J gene: TRBJ2-5
V gene: TRBV9
D gene: NA

CDR3 protein: AISPRTGIGYT
J gene: TRBJ1-2
V gene: TRBV10-3
D gene: TRBD1

CDR3 protein: ASSSPGRGNTEAF
J gene: TRBJ1-1
V gene: TRBV6-5
D gene: NA

CDR3 protein: ASRTGTGNTIY
J gene: TRBJ1-3
V gene: TRBV12-3/TRBV12-4
D gene: TRBD1

CDR3 protein: ASSFYFLASNYGYT
J gene: TRBJ1-2
V gene: TRBV5-6
D gene: NA

CDR3 protein: ASSFLGTGGSQPQH
J gene: TRBJ1-5
V gene: TRBV5-8
D gene: TRBD1

CDR3 protein: ASSHHAAGRAGNTIY
J gene: TRBJ1-3
V gene: TRBV7-9
D gene: NA

CDR3 protein: ASSSPRTALNGYT
J gene: TRBJ1-2
V gene: TRBV28
D gene: NA

CDR3 protein: ASTPFGGGSNEQF
J gene: TRBJ2-1
V gene: TRBV9
D gene: TRBD2

CDR3 protein: ASSLRGTDTQY
J gene: TRBJ2-3
V gene: TRBV27
D gene: NA

CDR3 protein: ASSLSRTQETQY
J gene: TRBJ2-5
V gene: TRBV7-2
D gene: NA

CDR3 protein: ASGSGGKNEKLF
J gene: TRBJ1-4
V gene: TRBV6-5
D gene: NA

CDR3 protein: ASSYGLAGTGELF
J gene: TRBJ2-2
V gene: TRBV7-2
D gene: TRBD2

CDR3 protein: ASSWRQGRGNEQF
J gene: TRBJ2-1
V gene: TRBV27
D gene: TRBD1

CDR3 protein: ASSSQTSPEQY
J gene: TRBJ2-7
V gene: TRBV7-9
D gene: TRBD2

CDR3 protein: ASTDRASYEQY
J gene: TRBJ2-7
V gene: TRBV6-5
D gene: TRBD1

CDR3 protein: ASSIADRGTGTQY
J gene: TRBJ2-5
V gene: TRBV19
D gene: TRBD1

CDR3 protein: SVDRAGMHEQF
J gene: TRBJ2-1
V gene: TRBV29-1
D gene: TRBD1

CDR3 protein: ASSTSGAGTQY
J gene: TRBJ2-5
V gene: TRBV7-2
D gene: TRBD2

CDR3 protein: ASSLAGALGGNEQF
J gene: TRBJ2-1
V gene: TRBV7-2
D gene: NA

CDR3 protein: ASTAQGGTDTQY
J gene: TRBJ2-3
V gene: TRBV2
D gene: NA

CDR3 protein: ASSFAGLNTEAF
J gene: TRBJ1-1
V gene: TRBV28
D gene: NA

CDR3 protein: ASSPGGSGNTIY
J gene: TRBJ1-3
V gene: TRBV5-1
D gene: TRBD1

CDR3 protein: ASSFGQTTNYGYT
J gene: TRBJ1-2
V gene: TRBV11-2
D gene: NA